The rows below give T cell receptor beta chains drawn from one sample of a study of response to subunit inactivated influenza vaccine. TCRdb redid the calling of the RT-PCR reads with MiXCR, one entry per CDR3 protein. The data hold around 250,000 distinct CDR3 sequences, with roughly an eighth observed a single time. This material consisted of non-naive T cells sorted from PBMCs, taken approximately 15 days before vaccination. The receptor source for this set is a man aged 50-60 years who received an inactivated influenza vaccine. CDR3s include the opening cysteine and the closing phenylalanine or tryptophan. The D gene is left open where the match is weak. Rows give clone size only sometimes, using once, few, many, or a class for an expanded clone.

TRBJ2-5 few TRBV7-2 . CASSLVPIRETQYF TGTGCCAGCAGCTTAGTTCCGATCCGGGAGACCCAGTACTTC
TRBJ2-4 . TRBV7-2 . CASSLAEFRAGSYTKNIQYF TGTGCCAGCAGCTTAGCCGAGTTTAGGGCGGGATCTTATACCAAAAACATTCAGTACTTC
TRBJ2-3 many TRBV7-8 . CASSLRVGGSRGTDTQYF TGTGCCAGCAGCTTACGGGTGGGGGGCTCCAGGGGCACAGATACGCAGTATTTT
TRBJ1-1 once TRBV20-1 . CSPNPNGEGAFF TGCAGTCCAAACCCCAACGGAGAGGGCGCTTTCTTT
TRBJ2-1 many TRBV10-3 . CAISVQGQNEQFF TGTGCCATCAGTGTGCAGGGTCAGAATGAGCAGTTCTTC
TRBJ2-5 . TRBV6-6 . CASSYQGGETQYF TGTGCCAGCAGTTATCAGGGTGGGGAGACCCAGTACTTC
TRBJ1-4 . TRBV20-1 TRBD1 CSASGQGFSEKLFF TGCAGTGCTAGCGGACAGGGTTTTTCCGAAAAACTGTTTTTT
TRBJ1-1 few TRBV6-1 . CASLQGGWTEAFF TGTGCCAGCCTACAGGGTGGTTGGACTGAAGCTTTCTTT
TRBJ2-3 . TRBV4-1 . CASSQGGAGWTDTQYF TGCGCCAGCAGCCAGGGGGGAGCAGGGTGGACAGATACGCAGTATTTT
TRBJ1-2 few TRBV6-2/TRBV6-3 . CASSYSGRTKGAYGYTF TGTGCCAGCAGTTACTCGGGACGGACGAAGGGTGCCTATGGCTACACCTTC
TRBJ2-1 few TRBV9 TRBD2 CASSVASGGLGNEQFF TGTGCCAGCAGCGTAGCTAGCGGGGGCCTCGGGAATGAGCAGTTCTTC
TRBJ1-2 . TRBV12-3/TRBV12-4 . CASSSSMWDGYTF TGTGCCAGCAGTTCGAGTATGTGGGATGGCTACACCTTC
TRBJ1-2 many TRBV29-1 . CSVEGHDYGYTF TGCAGCGTTGAGGGACACGACTATGGCTACACCTTC
TRBJ1-3 many TRBV20-1 TRBD1 CSARGGAGTGGSGNTIYF TGCAGTGCTAGAGGAGGGGCCGGGACAGGGGGATCCGGAAACACCATATATTTT
TRBJ2-2 . TRBV5-1 . CASSLDGAGTGELFF TGCGCCAGCAGCTTGGATGGAGCAGGTACCGGGGAGCTGTTTTTT
TRBJ2-7 many TRBV19 . CASTGPERSEQYF TGTGCCAGTACCGGGCCCGAAAGGAGTGAGCAGTACTTC
TRBJ2-1 many TRBV4-3 . CASSQLDVSNEQFF TGCGCCAGCAGCCAATTGGACGTCTCCAATGAGCAGTTCTTC
TRBJ2-3 few TRBV11-2 TRBD1 CASSLSYRGHGIDADTQYF TGTGCCAGCAGCTTGTCTTACAGGGGCCACGGGATAGATGCAGATACGCAGTATTTT
TRBJ2-1 few TRBV5-1 . CASSSDRHNEQFF TGCGCCAGCAGCTCCGACAGACACAATGAGCAGTTCTTC
TRBJ2-1 few TRBV18 . CASSRPAALFDRYNEQFF TGTGCCAGCTCACGACCCGCGGCCCTATTTGACAGATACAATGAGCAGTTCTTC
TRBJ2-7 . TRBV18 . CASSPPSDYEQYF TGTGCCAGCTCACCACCGTCGGATTACGAGCAGTACTTC
TRBJ2-2 few TRBV2 TRBD2 CASSELGLENTGELFF TGTGCCAGCAGTGAATTGGGACTAGAGAACACCGGGGAGCTGTTTTTT
TRBJ2-2 . TRBV11-1 . CASSSRDTSTSGELFF TGTGCCAGCAGCTCTCGTGACACTAGCACATCCGGGGAGCTGTTTTTT
TRBJ2-5 few TRBV18 . CASSPPMGETQYF TGTGCCAGCTCACCGCCGATGGGGGAGACCCAGTACTTC
TRBJ2-1 many TRBV4-3 TRBD1 CASSQDQRGQGGNEQFF TGCGCCAGCAGCCAAGATCAGCGTGGACAGGGGGGGAATGAGCAGTTCTTC
TRBJ2-6 few TRBV5-1 . CASSSQGFLSGANVLTF TGCGCCAGCAGCTCTCAGGGGTTTCTTTCTGGGGCCAACGTCCTGACTTTC
TRBJ2-1 few TRBV5-1 TRBD2 CASSGGTSGGTKQFF TGCGCCAGCAGCGGGGGGACTAGCGGGGGGACCAAGCAGTTCTTC
TRBJ2-2 . TRBV5-1 TRBD1 CASSRGTAYSGELFF TGCGCCAGCAGTAGAGGGACAGCTTATTCCGGGGAGCTGTTTTTT
TRBJ2-7 . TRBV28 TRBD2 CASSFQSGGSREQYF TGTGCCAGCAGTTTTCAGAGCGGGGGCTCAAGGGAGCAGTACTTC
TRBJ2-1 . TRBV27 . CASSLSSGTYNEQFF TGTGCCAGCAGTTTATCGTCCGGGACCTACAATGAGCAGTTCTTC
TRBJ2-7 few TRBV30 . CAWSRDSYEQYF TGTGCCTGGAGCCGGGACTCCTACGAGCAGTACTTC
TRBJ2-3 . TRBV4-3 . CASSQGDLGRNTQYF TGCGCCAGCAGCCAAGGGGACTTAGGTCGAAATACGCAGTATTTT
TRBJ2-3 many TRBV11-2 . CASSSSELTRTDTQYF TGTGCCAGCAGCTCTTCAGAACTCACGCGCACAGATACGCAGTATTTT
TRBJ2-5 . TRBV6-2/TRBV6-3 . CAATRTYQETQYF TGTGCCGCCACCAGAACGTACCAAGAGACCCAGTACTTC
TRBJ2-7 many TRBV5-1 . CASSSNSGPSYEQYF TGCGCCAGCAGCTCCAACAGCGGCCCCTCCTACGAGCAGTACTTC
TRBJ2-7 . TRBV6-2/TRBV6-3 . CASSPLIISSYEQYF TGTGCCAGCAGTCCCCTCATCATTAGCTCCTACGAGCAGTACTTC
TRBJ2-1 . TRBV7-9 TRBD1 CASSPWRGQAINEQFF TGTGCCAGCAGCCCGTGGAGGGGACAGGCGATTAATGAGCAGTTCTTC
TRBJ2-5 . TRBV6-2/TRBV6-3 . CASSYSGAYQETQYF TGTGCCAGCAGTTACTCGGGGGCGTACCAAGAGACCCAGTACTTC
TRBJ2-7 few TRBV20-1 TRBD1 CSARDRGTYEQYF TGCAGTGCTAGGGACAGGGGGACCTACGAGCAGTACTTC
TRBJ1-1 . TRBV5-1 . CASSDGLQNTEAFF TGCGCCAGCAGCGACGGACTACAGAACACTGAAGCTTTCTTT
TRBJ2-2 few TRBV5-6 TRBD1 CASSWGQGKTGELFF TGTGCCAGCAGCTGGGGACAGGGGAAGACCGGGGAGCTGTTTTTT
TRBJ2-5 many TRBV7-2 TRBD2 CASSLARTTSGQETQYF TGTGCCAGCAGCTTAGCGCGGACGACTAGCGGACAAGAGACCCAGTACTTC
TRBJ1-5 few TRBV10-1 . CASSIGRGPYGPQSNQPQHF TGCGCCAGCAGTATCGGCCGGGGACCCTATGGGCCCCAGTCCAATCAGCCCCAGCATTTT
TRBJ2-7 few TRBV19 TRBD1 CASSAQTGSYEQYF TGTGCCAGTAGTGCCCAGACAGGGTCCTACGAGCAGTACTTC
TRBJ2-1 few TRBV6-2/TRBV6-3 TRBD2 CASSSKTSGRFYNEQFF TGTGCCAGCAGTTCAAAGACTAGCGGGAGGTTCTACAATGAGCAGTTCTTC
TRBJ1-5 few TRBV4-3 . CASSQGPGPNQPQHF TGCGCCAGCAGCCAAGGGCCAGGGCCTAATCAGCCCCAGCATTTT
TRBJ2-7 . TRBV11-2 TRBD1 CASSLEAGGSYEQYF TGTGCCAGCAGCTTAGAAGCAGGGGGCTCCTACGAGCAGTACTTC
TRBJ1-2 . TRBV4-2 . CASSQDHPQPYGYTF TGTGCCAGCAGCCAAGATCACCCACAACCTTATGGCTACACCTTC